These T cell receptor beta chains were read from a single sample in a study of patients and donors after allogeneic stem cell transplantation. TCRdb passed the RT-PCR reads through MiXCR, listing each CDR3 protein once. The sample has hundreds of thousands of distinct CDR3 sequences, over 12% seen once. The sequenced sample was blood, either unsorted or a sorted T cell fraction (not recorded which). Receptor source: a human donor who was either an allogeneic HSCT recipient or a stem cell or donor lymphocyte infusion donor (not recorded which). It is not recorded whose cells these are; they may come from a transplant donor. The CDR3 runs from the conserved cysteine through the conserved F or W. A D gene is named only where the DNA matches it firmly. Clone size, where shown, is once, few, many, or a class for clones that have expanded.

>15|TRBD1|TRBV4-3|few|TRBJ2-5
CASSQEGQGQETQYF
TGCGCCAGCAGCCAGGAGGGACAGGGGCAAGAGACCCAGTACTTC
>13|TRBD1|TRBV6-2/TRBV6-3|.|TRBJ1-2
CASRRTGNYGYTF
TGTGCCAGCAGACGGACAGGGAACTATGGCTACACCTTC
>12|.|TRBV2|many|TRBJ2-2
CASNWNTGELFF
TGTGCCAGCAATTGGAACACCGGGGAGCTGTTTTTT
>12|.|TRBV2|.|TRBJ1-6
CASKQNNSPLHF
TGTGCCAGCAAGCAGAATAATTCACCCCTCCACTTT
>14|.|TRBV7-3|.|TRBJ2-1
CASSFDGRANEQFF
TGTGCCAGCAGCTTCGACGGGAGAGCAAATGAGCAGTTCTTC
>15|.|TRBV4-2|few|TRBJ1-2
CASSQPHAGGYGYTF
TGTGCCAGCAGCCAACCCCATGCCGGGGGCTATGGCTACACCTTC
>16|TRBD1|TRBV12-3/TRBV12-4|many|TRBJ1-5
CASSPTTGATREAQHF
TGTGCCAGCAGCCCTACGACAGGGGCTACCCGAGAGGCCCAGCATTTT
>13|.|TRBV3-1|many|TRBJ1-6
CASSLKGDSPLHF
TGTGCCAGCAGCCTTAAGGGGGATTCACCCCTCCACTTT
>14|.|TRBV12-3/TRBV12-4|.|TRBJ1-1
CASSRGGKDTEAFF
TGTGCCAGCAGTCGGGGGGGTAAGGACACTGAAGCTTTCTTT
>14|.|TRBV29-1|few|TRBJ1-4
CSVFSGGQDEKLFF
TGCAGCGTTTTCTCCGGGGGTCAAGATGAAAAACTGTTTTTT
>13|.|TRBV5-1|few|TRBJ1-1
CASKGTMNTEAFF
TGCGCCAGCAAAGGGACCATGAACACTGAAGCTTTCTTT
>14|.|TRBV29-1|many|TRBJ1-1
CSVDVNGLNTEAFF
TGCAGCGTTGATGTCAACGGACTCAACACTGAAGCTTTCTTT
>14|TRBD1|TRBV6-1|many|TRBJ2-5
CASSDGTGGQTQYF
TGTGCCAGCAGCGACGGGACAGGGGGCCAGACCCAGTACTTC
>13|.|TRBV7-2|few|TRBJ1-2
CASSLRRGYGYTF
TGTGCCAGCAGCTTAAGGCGAGGCTATGGCTACACCTTC
>16|TRBD1|TRBV15|.|TRBJ2-3
CATSRGDRGRADTQYF
TGTGCCACCAGCAGAGGGGACAGGGGGCGGGCAGATACGCAGTATTTT
>16|TRBD1|TRBV19|.|TRBJ1-5
CASSISSGQGAQPQHF
TGTGCCAGTAGTATCTCCTCCGGACAGGGGGCTCAGCCCCAGCATTTT
>14|TRBD1|TRBV7-2|many|TRBJ1-2
CASSLRQGAGGYTF
TGTGCCAGCAGCTTAAGACAGGGGGCAGGTGGCTACACCTTC
>14|.|TRBV3-1|.|TRBJ1-6
CASSRRQLGSPLHF
TGTGCCAGCAGCCGGCGGCAGCTTGGGTCACCCCTCCACTTT
>12|.|TRBV2|many|TRBJ1-2
CASSEVRPDGTF
TGTGCCAGCAGTGAAGTCCGACCTGATGGGACCTTC
>15|.|TRBV20-1|.|TRBJ2-5
CSAREGGANQETQYF
TGCAGTGCTAGAGAGGGTGGGGCGAACCAAGAGACCCAGTACTTC
>14|.|TRBV7-8|.|TRBJ2-1
CASSLSPSPVKQFF
TGTGCCAGCAGCTTATCCCCTAGCCCTGTAAAGCAGTTCTTC
>13|.|TRBV12-3/TRBV12-4|many|TRBJ2-5
CASGPGTQETQYF
TGTGCCAGCGGCCCCGGGACGCAGGAGACCCAGTACTTC
>17|.|TRBV10-3|few|TRBJ2-6
CAISESTRAAGANVLTF
TGTGCCATCAGTGAGTCGACTCGGGCGGCTGGGGCCAACGTCCTGACTTTC
>17|.|TRBV4-1|few|TRBJ1-3
CASSQNPIVGSGNTIYF
TGCGCCAGCAGCCAAAACCCGATCGTTGGATCCGGAAACACCATATATTTT
>15|.|TRBV5-1|.|TRBJ2-2
CASSLEERGTGELFF
TGCGCCAGCAGCTTGGAAGAAAGGGGGACCGGGGAGCTGTTTTTT
>16|TRBD1|TRBV7-2|few|TRBJ1-3
CASSLTSQGRGNTIYF
TGTGCCAGCAGCCTCACCTCACAGGGGAGGGGAAACACCATATATTTT
>14|TRBD1|TRBV14|.|TRBJ1-1
CASSQKLGTGKAFF
TGTGCCAGCAGCCAAAAGCTCGGGACAGGAAAAGCTTTCTTT
>13|.|TRBV2|.|TRBJ2-5
CASTGHQQETQYF
TGTGCCAGCACGGGACACCAACAAGAGACCCAGTACTTC
>16|TRBD1|TRBV18|.|TRBJ1-1
CASSPPQGEWYTEAFF
TGTGCCAGCTCACCACCGCAGGGGGAATGGTACACTGAAGCTTTCTTT
>18|TRBD2|TRBV7-8|few|TRBJ2-1
CASSSRLAGGPSDNEQFF
TGTGCCAGCAGCTCGAGACTAGCGGGAGGGCCATCGGACAATGAGCAGTTCTTC
>16|TRBD1|TRBV25-1|many|TRBJ2-1
CASSESTGGSYNEQFF
TGTGCCAGCAGTGAATCGACAGGGGGGTCCTACAATGAGCAGTTCTTC
>15|.|TRBV7-9|few|TRBJ2-7
CASSLAGDSSYEQYF
TGTGCCAGCAGCTTAGCGGGGGATTCCTCCTACGAGCAGTACTTC
>13|.|TRBV11-3|few|TRBJ2-5
CASSLLLEETQYF
TGTGCCAGCAGTCTCCTATTAGAAGAGACCCAGTACTTC
>15|TRBD2|TRBV5-4|.|TRBJ2-1
CASSLGAGDHNEQFF
TGTGCCAGCAGCTTGGGAGCGGGAGATCACAATGAGCAGTTCTTC
>14|TRBD2|TRBV6-5|few|TRBJ2-7
CASSYGLAGYEQYF
TGTGCCAGCAGTTACGGACTAGCGGGATACGAGCAGTACTTC
>14|.|TRBV12-3/TRBV12-4|.|TRBJ2-1
CATTTSGTYNEQFF
TGTGCCACGACTACTTCCGGGACCTACAATGAGCAGTTCTTC
>14|.|TRBV5-8|.|TRBJ1-2
CASSLAARVGGYTF
TGTGCCAGCAGCTTGGCCGCCAGGGTGGGTGGCTACACCTTC
>12|TRBD1|TRBV29-1|many|TRBJ1-1
CSVEGQVREAFF
TGCAGCGTTGAGGGACAGGTTAGGGAAGCTTTCTTT
>13|.|TRBV3-1|.|TRBJ1-1
CASSQESRLEAFF
TGTGCCAGCAGCCAAGAATCGCGGCTAGAAGCTTTCTTT